Listed below are T cell receptor beta chains from one sample, sequenced in a study of CD8 T cells in Susac syndrome. From the immunoSEQ multiplex PCR reads, TCRdb called clonotypes with MiXCR, one entry per CDR3 protein. Here the sample spans some 150,000 distinct CDR3 sequences, nearly 95% being singletons. The sample comprised CD8+ T cells from PBMCs. Source of these receptors: a human donor in good health. The CDR3 runs from the conserved cysteine through the conserved F or W. The D gene is left open where the match is weak. The size entry is marked missing in some rows and otherwise reads once, few, many or a size class.

j_call,v_call,d_call,clone_size,cdr3_aa,cdr3_nt
TRBJ2-2,TRBV9,TRBD1,-,CASSVGTGGFGTGELFF,TGTGCCAGCAGCGTTGGGACAGGGGGATTTGGCACCGGGGAGCTGTTTTTT
TRBJ2-7,TRBV24-1,-,-,CATSDLRDMLYF,TGTGCCACCAGTGATTTAAGGGACATGCTGTACTTC
TRBJ1-2,TRBV27,TRBD1,-,CASNPSGGFHYGYTF,TGTGCCAGCAATCCCTCAGGGGGATTTCACTATGGCTACACCTTC
TRBJ2-1,TRBV2,-,-,CASNDGRFPSYNEQFF,TGTGCCAGCAATGACGGACGTTTCCCGTCCTACAATGAGCAGTTCTTC
TRBJ2-7,TRBV3-1,-,once,CASSLRLTPLSYEQYF,TGTGCCAGCAGCCTAAGGCTTACTCCCTTGTCCTACGAGCAGTACTTC
TRBJ2-1,TRBV27,TRBD2,-,CASSAGLAGFNEQFF,TGTGCCAGCAGTGCGGGACTAGCGGGCTTCAATGAGCAGTTCTTC
TRBJ2-7,TRBV27,TRBD1,-,CASSLAGTETYEQYF,TGTGCCAGCAGTTTAGCCGGGACAGAAACCTACGAGCAGTACTTC
TRBJ2-3,TRBV27,TRBD2,-,CASSEVAGGPDTQYF,TGTGCCAGCAGCGAAGTGGCGGGAGGACCAGATACGCAGTATTTT
TRBJ2-1,TRBV20-1,TRBD2,-,CSADTGLAGYNEQFF,TGCAGTGCCGATACGGGACTAGCGGGATACAATGAGCAGTTCTTC
TRBJ1-5,TRBV6-5,TRBD1,-,CASSNRGSNQPQHF,TGTGCCAGTTCAAACAGGGGTAGCAATCAGCCCCAGCATTTT
TRBJ1-5,TRBV23-1,TRBD1,-,CASSQGQGAEQPQHF,TGCGCCAGCAGTCAAGGACAGGGGGCTGAACAGCCCCAGCATTTT
TRBJ1-1,TRBV4-1,-,-,CASSQEQGPSEAFF,TGCGCCAGCAGCCAGGAACAGGGCCCCTCTGAAGCTTTCTTT
TRBJ2-1,TRBV5-4,TRBD2,-,CASSPELAGGDEQFF,TGTGCCAGCAGCCCAGAACTAGCGGGAGGCGATGAGCAGTTCTTC
TRBJ2-1,TRBV30,TRBD2,-,CAWSVFPASGSGDEQFF,TGTGCCTGGAGTGTCTTCCCCGCTAGCGGGAGTGGCGATGAGCAGTTCTTC
TRBJ2-1,TRBV5-6,TRBD2,-,CASRQGTSGIVEQFF,TGTGCCAGCAGGCAAGGGACTAGCGGGATCGTTGAGCAGTTCTTC
TRBJ1-5,TRBV15,-,-,CATSRDLGPTPTGYQPQHF,TGTGCCACCAGCAGAGATTTAGGCCCGACCCCTACGGGTTATCAGCCCCAGCATTTT
TRBJ1-3,TRBV13,TRBD1,-,CASSSDRGRNTIYF,TGTGCCAGCAGCTCCGACAGGGGAAGAAACACCATATATTTT
TRBJ1-2,TRBV29-1,TRBD1,-,CSVGTGGIYGYTF,TGCAGCGTGGGGACAGGCGGGATATATGGCTACACCTTC
TRBJ2-1,TRBV7-9,TRBD2,-,CASSDSGRHEQFF,TGTGCCAGCAGCGATAGCGGGAGACATGAGCAGTTCTTC
TRBJ2-1,TRBV7-3,-,-,CASSLMVGPYNEQFF,TGTGCCAGCAGCTTAATGGTTGGGCCCTACAATGAGCAGTTCTTC
TRBJ1-2,TRBV29-1,-,-,CSVTGTDEGGYTF,TGCAGCGTCACCGGGACTGACGAGGGTGGCTACACCTTC
TRBJ2-3,TRBV12-3/TRBV12-4,TRBD1,-,CASSRTGLSTDTQYF,TGTGCCAGCAGCAGGACAGGACTGAGCACAGATACGCAGTATTTT
TRBJ2-1,TRBV5-1,TRBD1,-,CASTSGTVNYNEQFF,TGCGCCAGCACCTCCGGGACAGTGAACTACAATGAGCAGTTCTTC
TRBJ2-3,TRBV27,TRBD2,-,CASSFLAGESTDTQYF,TGTGCCAGCAGTTTTCTGGCGGGAGAGTCCACAGATACGCAGTATTTT
TRBJ1-2,TRBV27,-,-,CASSLRSSNYGYTF,TGTGCCAGCAGTTTAAGATCGTCTAACTATGGCTACACCTTC
TRBJ2-7,TRBV29-1,-,-,CSVTGQSYEQYF,TGCAGCGTAACCGGACAATCCTACGAGCAGTACTTC
TRBJ2-1,TRBV11-1,-,-,CASSLVLSDYNEQFF,TGTGCCAGCAGCTTAGTTCTCAGCGACTACAATGAGCAGTTCTTC
TRBJ1-1,TRBV7-9,-,-,CASSSMDTEAFF,TGTGCCAGCAGCTCAATGGACACTGAAGCTTTCTTT
TRBJ2-7,TRBV7-9,-,few,CASSLVPYEQYF,TGTGCCAGCAGCTTGGTACCCTACGAGCAGTACTTC
TRBJ2-3,TRBV9,TRBD2,-,CASSVEGGATDTQYF,TGTGCCAGCAGCGTAGAGGGAGGGGCCACAGATACGCAGTATTTT
TRBJ2-3,TRBV7-6,TRBD2,-,CASSSSRGLAGADTQYF,TGTGCCAGCAGCTCCTCCCGGGGACTAGCGGGAGCAGATACGCAGTATTTT
TRBJ2-1,TRBV11-2,-,once,CASSLGRINEQFF,TGTGCCAGCAGCCTAGGACGTATCAATGAGCAGTTCTTC
TRBJ2-1,TRBV12-3/TRBV12-4,-,-,CAVDRSSYNEQFF,TGTGCCGTCGACAGGAGCTCCTACAATGAGCAGTTCTTC
TRBJ2-7,TRBV28,-,-,CARGTNRSPYEQYF,TGTGCCAGGGGCACGAACAGGTCCCCCTACGAGCAGTACTTC
TRBJ2-7,TRBV7-9,TRBD2,-,CASSFGPSGYEQYF,TGTGCCAGCAGCTTTGGGCCTAGCGGATACGAGCAGTACTTC
TRBJ2-1,TRBV28,TRBD2,-,CASSEISGRMSYEQFF,TGTGCCAGCAGTGAGATTAGCGGGAGAATGTCCTATGAGCAGTTCTTC
TRBJ2-5,TRBV12-3/TRBV12-4,-,-,CASSAPGTPWQETQYF,TGTGCCAGCAGTGCCCCCGGGACCCCTTGGCAGGAGACCCAGTACTTC
TRBJ2-6,TRBV7-9,-,-,CASSFQGYGANVLTF,TGTGCCAGCAGCTTCCAGGGTTATGGGGCCAACGTCCTGACTTTC
TRBJ2-5,TRBV7-9,-,-,CASSLPREETQYF,TGTGCCAGCAGCTTACCACGGGAAGAGACCCAGTACTTC
TRBJ1-5,TRBV30,-,once,CAWSEGQWDQPQHF,TGTGCCTGGAGTGAAGGACAGTGGGATCAGCCCCAGCATTTT
TRBJ2-5,TRBV27,TRBD1,-,CASSPGTGLQTQYF,TGTGCCAGCAGTCCCGGGACAGGGCTGCAGACCCAGTACTTC
TRBJ1-2,TRBV9,-,once,CASSVEGWEFYGYTF,TGTGCCAGCAGCGTAGAAGGTTGGGAGTTCTATGGCTACACCTTC
TRBJ2-7,TRBV7-7,-,-,CASSLTLDYEQYF,TGTGCCAGCAGCTTAACCCTAGATTACGAGCAGTACTTC